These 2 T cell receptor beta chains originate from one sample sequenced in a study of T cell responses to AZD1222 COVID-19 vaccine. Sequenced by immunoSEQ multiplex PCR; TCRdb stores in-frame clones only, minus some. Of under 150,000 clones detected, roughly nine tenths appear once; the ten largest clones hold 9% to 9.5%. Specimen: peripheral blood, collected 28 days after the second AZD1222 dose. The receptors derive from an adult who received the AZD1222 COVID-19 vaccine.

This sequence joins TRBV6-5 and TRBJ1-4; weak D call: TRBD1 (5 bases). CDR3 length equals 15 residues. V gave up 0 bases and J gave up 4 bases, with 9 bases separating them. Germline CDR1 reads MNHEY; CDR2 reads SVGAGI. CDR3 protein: CASSYSGGGNEKLFF. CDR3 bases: TGTGCCAGCAGTTACTCGGGGGGGGGTAATGAAAAACTGTTTTTT.

CDR3 bases: TGTGCCAGCAGTTACCCGGATGCGAACACCGGGGAGCTGTTTTTT. As protein: CASSYPDANTGELFF. This rearrangement joins TRBV6-6 to TRBJ2-2; D ambiguous. The germline V gene encodes CDR1 MNHNY and CDR2 SVGAGI (reference sequence). V lost 2 bases and J 0 bases, leaving 7 bases between the germline ends. The CDR3 is 15 residues long.